The TCR beta chain described here comes from a study of beta chain features in type 1 diabetes. Looking at the study overall: Fewer than 140,000,000 sorted cells were examined across all samples.

The sequenced template was cDNA made from the entire isolated RNA. Profiling relied on immunoSEQ multiplex PCR, and the TCRdb table lists in-frame clones only, not all of them. The sample has approximately 380,000 clones; roughly 15% are singletons. This clone was seen only a few times. This CDR3 comprises 18 residues. Germline lookup yields CDR1 SGHAT and CDR2 FQNNGV. J lost 5 bases, V lost 1 base, and 11 bases had no gene match. V gene TRBV11-2 combines with J gene TRBJ2-3, with 11 bases that match TRBD2. The sequence was collected from a woman younger than 30 in good health. The sample comprised naive CD4+ T cells from blood. The CDR3 coding sequence is TGTGCCAGCAGCTTAGTACGGTTGTCTAGCGGGAGGAGAGATACGCAGTATTTT. It yields the protein CASSLVRLSSGRRDTQYF.